One TCR beta chain is described in this entry. The CDR3 is 13 amino acids. Germline lookup yields CDR1 SGHKS and CDR2 YYEKEE (reference sequence). The germline V and J ends were trimmed by 4 bases and 6 bases, with 10 bases remaining between them. This entry belongs to a study of blood T cell repertoires in COVID-19. About the research overall: Samples came from the United States, Italy and Spain, spanning acute and convalescent COVID-19. T cells, B-cell-depleted T cells, or PBMCs provided the cDNA or gDNA that served as material.

Original processing methods: The authors estimated nucleated cell counts from reference gene primer amplification. Here immunoSEQ multiplex PCR was the method, and the copy in TCRdb shows in-frame clones only, minus some. The V and J calls and clone size were taken over from that table, and D and trimming were inferred from the DNA. The sample shows tens of thousands of clones, roughly four fifths of them seen only once. The specimen was peripheral blood. This receptor was obtained from a man in his 70s with acute or convalescent COVID-19. The chain joins TRBV5-5 to TRBJ2-2, with a weak D call TRBD2 (5 bases). CDR3 DNA: TGTGCCAGCAGCCTAGGGAGAGCCGGGGAGCTGTTTTTT. Translation gives CASSLGRAGELFF.